Shown below are 2 T cell receptor beta chains from a single sample sequenced in a study of technical replicates of blood from a handful of donors. Method: immunoSEQ multiplex PCR; TCRdb's copy keeps in-frame clones and lacks some. This table has under 90,000 clones, roughly 97% appearing once. Material for sequencing was T cells isolated from PBMCs. The receptor source for this set is a human donor in good health.

The V gene is TRBV6-5, the J gene TRBJ2-1; 8 bases are shared with TRBD2. The junction had 7 bases not matched to a gene; V was cut back by 6 bases and J by 9 bases. The CDR3 spans 13 residues. CDR1 is MNHEY and CDR2 is SVGAGI in the germline V gene. The CDR3 DNA reads TGTGCCAGCAGCACTATAGCGGGGATTGAGCAGTTCTTC. Translated, it gives CASSTIAGIEQFF.

The chain has TRBV11-2 and TRBJ2-5; 8 nucleotides line up with TRBD2. Per the germline V gene, CDR1 is SGHAT and CDR2 is FQNNGV. CDR3 length equals 17 residues. V lost 3 bases, J lost 3 bases, and 12 bases stayed unmatched. CDR3 sequence: CASSFGGAILGKETQYF. The CDR3 coding sequence is TGTGCCAGCAGCTTCGGGGGGGCAATCCTCGGGAAAGAGACCCAGTACTTC.